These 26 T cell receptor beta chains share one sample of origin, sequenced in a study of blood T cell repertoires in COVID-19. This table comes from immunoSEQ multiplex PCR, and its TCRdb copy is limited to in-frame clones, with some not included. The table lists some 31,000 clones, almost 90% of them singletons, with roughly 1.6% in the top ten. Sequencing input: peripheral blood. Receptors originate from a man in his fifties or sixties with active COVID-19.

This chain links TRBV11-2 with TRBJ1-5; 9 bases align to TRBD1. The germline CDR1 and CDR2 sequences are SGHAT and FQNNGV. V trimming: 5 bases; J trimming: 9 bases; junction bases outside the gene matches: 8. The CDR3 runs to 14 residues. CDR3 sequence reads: CASSQQGALSPQHF. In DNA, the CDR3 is TGTGCCAGCAGCCAACAGGGGGCCCTCTCGCCCCAGCATTTT.

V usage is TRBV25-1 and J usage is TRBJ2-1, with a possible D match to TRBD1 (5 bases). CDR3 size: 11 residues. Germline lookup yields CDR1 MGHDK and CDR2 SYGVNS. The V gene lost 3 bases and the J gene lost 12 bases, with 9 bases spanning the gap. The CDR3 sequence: CASSDRGGQFF. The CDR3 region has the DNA TGTGCCAGCAGTGATAGGGGTGGGCAGTTCTTC.

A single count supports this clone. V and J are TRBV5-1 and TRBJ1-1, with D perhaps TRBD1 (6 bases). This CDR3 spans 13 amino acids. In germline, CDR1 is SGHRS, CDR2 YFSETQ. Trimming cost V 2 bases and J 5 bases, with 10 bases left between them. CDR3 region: CASSFRTDTEAFF. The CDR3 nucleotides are TGCGCCAGCAGCTTCCGGACAGATACTGAAGCTTTCTTT.

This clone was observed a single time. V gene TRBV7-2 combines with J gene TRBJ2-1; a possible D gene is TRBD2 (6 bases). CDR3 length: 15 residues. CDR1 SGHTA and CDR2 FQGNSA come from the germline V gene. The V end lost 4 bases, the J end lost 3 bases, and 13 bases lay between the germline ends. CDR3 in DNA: TGTGCCAGCAGCTCCTCTGGAGGGGACTACAATGAGCAGTTCTTC. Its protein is CASSSSGGDYNEQFF.

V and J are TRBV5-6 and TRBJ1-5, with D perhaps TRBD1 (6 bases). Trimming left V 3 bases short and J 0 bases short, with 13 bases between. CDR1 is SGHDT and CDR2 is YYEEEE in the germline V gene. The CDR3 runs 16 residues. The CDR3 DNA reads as TGTGCCAGCAGCTCTAGTGACAGGTATAGCAATCAGCCCCAGCATTTT. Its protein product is CASSSSDRYSNQPQHF.

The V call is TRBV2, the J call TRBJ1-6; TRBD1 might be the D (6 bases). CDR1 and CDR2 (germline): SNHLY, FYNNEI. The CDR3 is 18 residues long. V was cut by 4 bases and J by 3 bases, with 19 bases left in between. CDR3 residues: CASSVPRGGTGYNSPLHF. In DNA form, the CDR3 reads TGTGCCAGCAGTGTTCCGAGGGGGGGCACTGGCTATAATTCACCCCTCCACTTT.

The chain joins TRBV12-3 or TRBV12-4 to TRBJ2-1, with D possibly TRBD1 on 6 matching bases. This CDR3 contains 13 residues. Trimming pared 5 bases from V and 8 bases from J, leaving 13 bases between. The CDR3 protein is CASSGGRSYEQFF. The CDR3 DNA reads TGTGCCAGCAGTGGGGGCCGATCCTATGAGCAGTTCTTC.

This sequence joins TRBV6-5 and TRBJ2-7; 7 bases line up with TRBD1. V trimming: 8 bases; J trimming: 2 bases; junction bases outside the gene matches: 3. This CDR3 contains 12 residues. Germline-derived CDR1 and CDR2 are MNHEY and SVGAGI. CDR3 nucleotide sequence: TGTGCCAGCGGGGACAGTACCTACGAGCAGTACTTC. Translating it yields CASGDSTYEQYF.

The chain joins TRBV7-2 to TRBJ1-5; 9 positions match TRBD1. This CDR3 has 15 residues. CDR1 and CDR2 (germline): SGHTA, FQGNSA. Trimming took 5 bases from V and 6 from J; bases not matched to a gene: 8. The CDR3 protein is CASSLTGGSGQPQHF. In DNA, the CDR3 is TGTGCCAGCAGCCTAACAGGGGGCTCTGGTCAGCCCCAGCATTTT.

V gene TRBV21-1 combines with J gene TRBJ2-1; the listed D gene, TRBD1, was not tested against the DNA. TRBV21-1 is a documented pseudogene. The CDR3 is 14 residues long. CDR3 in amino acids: CASEGTGKINEQFF. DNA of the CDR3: TGTGCCAGCGAGGGGACAGGAAAGATCAATGAGCAGTTCTTC.

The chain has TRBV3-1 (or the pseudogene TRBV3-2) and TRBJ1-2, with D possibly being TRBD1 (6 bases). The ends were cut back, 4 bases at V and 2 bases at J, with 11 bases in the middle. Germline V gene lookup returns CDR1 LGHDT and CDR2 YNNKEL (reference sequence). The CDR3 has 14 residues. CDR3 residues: CASSPTGQNYGYTF. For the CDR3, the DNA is TGTGCCAGCAGCCCCACAGGACAGAACTATGGCTACACCTTC.

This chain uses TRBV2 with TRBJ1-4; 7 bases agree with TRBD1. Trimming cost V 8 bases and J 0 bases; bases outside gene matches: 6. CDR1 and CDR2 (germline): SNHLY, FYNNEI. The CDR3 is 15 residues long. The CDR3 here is CASGWDRPTNEKLFF. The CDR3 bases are TGTGCCAGCGGATGGGACAGACCAACTAATGAAAAACTGTTTTTT. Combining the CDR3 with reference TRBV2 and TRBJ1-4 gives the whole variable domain EPEVTQTPSHQVTQMGQEVILRCVPISNHLYFYWYRQILGQKVEFLVSFYNNEISEKSEIFDDQFSVERPDGSNFTLKIRSTKLEDSAMYFCASGWDRPTNEKLFFGSGTQLSVL.

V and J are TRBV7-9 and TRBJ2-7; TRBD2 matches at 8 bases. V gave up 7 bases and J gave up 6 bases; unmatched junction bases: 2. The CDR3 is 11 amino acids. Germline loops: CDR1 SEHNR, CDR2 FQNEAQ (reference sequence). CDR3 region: CASTRGGEQYF. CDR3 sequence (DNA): TGTGCCAGCACTCGGGGGGGCGAGCAGTACTTC.

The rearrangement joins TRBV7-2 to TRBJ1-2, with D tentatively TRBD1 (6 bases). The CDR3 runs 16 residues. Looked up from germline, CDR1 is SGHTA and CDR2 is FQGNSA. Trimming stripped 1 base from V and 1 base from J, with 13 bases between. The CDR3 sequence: CASSLVGGSLNYGYTF. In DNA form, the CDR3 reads TGTGCCAGCAGCTTAGTTGGGGGCAGCCTTAACTATGGCTACACCTTC.

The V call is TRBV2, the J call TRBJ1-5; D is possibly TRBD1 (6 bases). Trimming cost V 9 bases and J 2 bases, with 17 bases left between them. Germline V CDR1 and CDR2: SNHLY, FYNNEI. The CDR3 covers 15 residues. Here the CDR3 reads CASRSMGGRNQPQHF. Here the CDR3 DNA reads TGTGCCAGTAGATCGATGGGGGGGCGCAATCAGCCCCAGCATTTT.

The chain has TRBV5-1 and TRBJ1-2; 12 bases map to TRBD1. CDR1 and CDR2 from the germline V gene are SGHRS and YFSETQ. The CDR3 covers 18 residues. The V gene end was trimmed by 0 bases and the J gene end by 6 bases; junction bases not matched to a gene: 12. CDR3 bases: TGCGCCAGCAGCTTGGCCGGGACAGGGGGCTCGGGTAGAGATGGCTACACCTTC. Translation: CASSLAGTGGSGRDGYTF.

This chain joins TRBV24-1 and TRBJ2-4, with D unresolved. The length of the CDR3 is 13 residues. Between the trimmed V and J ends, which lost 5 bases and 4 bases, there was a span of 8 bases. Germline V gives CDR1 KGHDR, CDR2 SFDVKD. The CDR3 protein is CATSGYEKNIQYF. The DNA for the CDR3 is TGTGCCACCAGTGGCTACGAAAAAAACATTCAGTACTTC.

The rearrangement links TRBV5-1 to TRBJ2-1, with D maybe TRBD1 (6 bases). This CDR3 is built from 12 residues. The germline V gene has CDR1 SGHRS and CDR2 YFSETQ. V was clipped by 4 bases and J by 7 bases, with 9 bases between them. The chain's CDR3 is CASSDQGNEQFF. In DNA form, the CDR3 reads TGCGCCAGCAGCGATCAGGGGAATGAGCAGTTCTTC.

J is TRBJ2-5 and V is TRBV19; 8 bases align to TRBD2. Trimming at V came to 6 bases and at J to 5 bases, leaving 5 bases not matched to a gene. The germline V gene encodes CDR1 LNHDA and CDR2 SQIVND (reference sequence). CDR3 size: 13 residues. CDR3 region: CASSGGAWETQYF. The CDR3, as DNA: TGTGCCAGTAGCGGGGGGGCCTGGGAGACCCAGTACTTC.

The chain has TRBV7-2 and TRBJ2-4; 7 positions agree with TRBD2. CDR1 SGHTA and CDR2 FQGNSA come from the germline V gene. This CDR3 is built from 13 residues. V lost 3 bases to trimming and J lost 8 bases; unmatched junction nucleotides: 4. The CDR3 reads CASSFAGVDIQYF. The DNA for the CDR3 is TGTGCCAGCAGCTTTGCGGGGGTAGACATTCAGTACTTC.

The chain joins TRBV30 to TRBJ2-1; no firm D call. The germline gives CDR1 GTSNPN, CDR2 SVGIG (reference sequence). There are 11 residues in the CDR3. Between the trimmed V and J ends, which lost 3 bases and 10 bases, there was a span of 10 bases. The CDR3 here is CAWSGMEEQFF. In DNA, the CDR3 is TGTGCCTGGAGCGGAATGGAGGAGCAGTTCTTC.

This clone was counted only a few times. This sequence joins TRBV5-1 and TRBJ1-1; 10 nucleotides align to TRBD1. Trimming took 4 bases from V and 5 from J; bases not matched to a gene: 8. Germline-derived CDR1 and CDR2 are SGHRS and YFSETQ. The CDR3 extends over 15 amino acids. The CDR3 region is CASSLRDRGGTEAFF. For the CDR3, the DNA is TGCGCCAGCAGCCTCCGGGACAGGGGTGGAACTGAAGCTTTCTTT.

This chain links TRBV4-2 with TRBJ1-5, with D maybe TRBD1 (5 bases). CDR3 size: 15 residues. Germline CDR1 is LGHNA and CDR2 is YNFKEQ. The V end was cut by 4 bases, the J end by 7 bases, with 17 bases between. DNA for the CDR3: TGTGCCAGCAGCCGGGAATTGACAGCAGGGCAGCCCCAGCATTTT. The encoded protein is CASSRELTAGQPQHF.

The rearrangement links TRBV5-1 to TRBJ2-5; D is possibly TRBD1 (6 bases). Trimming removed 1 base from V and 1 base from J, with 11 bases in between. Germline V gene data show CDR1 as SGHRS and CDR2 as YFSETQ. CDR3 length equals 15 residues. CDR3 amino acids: CASSLTNRVQETQYF. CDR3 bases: TGCGCCAGCAGCTTGACTAACAGGGTCCAAGAGACCCAGTACTTC.

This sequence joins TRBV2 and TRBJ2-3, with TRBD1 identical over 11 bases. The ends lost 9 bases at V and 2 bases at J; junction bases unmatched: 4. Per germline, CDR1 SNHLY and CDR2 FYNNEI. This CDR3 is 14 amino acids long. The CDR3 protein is CASGQGALTDTQYF. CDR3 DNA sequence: TGTGCCAGTGGACAGGGGGCCCTCACAGATACGCAGTATTTT. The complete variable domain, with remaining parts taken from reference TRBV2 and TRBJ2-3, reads EPEVTQTPSHQVTQMGQEVILRCVPISNHLYFYWYRQILGQKVEFLVSFYNNEISEKSEIFDDQFSVERPDGSNFTLKIRSTKLEDSAMYFCASGQGALTDTQYFGPGTRLTVL.

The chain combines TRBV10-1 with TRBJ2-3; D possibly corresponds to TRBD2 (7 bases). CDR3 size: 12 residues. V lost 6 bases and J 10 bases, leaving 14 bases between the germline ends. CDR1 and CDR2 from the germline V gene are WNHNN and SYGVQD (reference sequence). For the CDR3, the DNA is TGCGCCAGCAGCGACGGGGGGCCGGCGCAGTATTTT. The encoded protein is CASSDGGPAQYF.